This T cell receptor beta chain is drawn from a study of blood T cell repertoires in COVID-19. About the study: The United States, Italy and Spain supplied acute and convalescent COVID-19 samples.

Sequenced by immunoSEQ multiplex PCR; TCRdb stores in-frame clones only, minus some. The sample shows about 220,000 clones, 83% of them seen only once. This CDR3 is built from 14 residues. Germline V gives CDR1 LNHDA, CDR2 SQIVND (reference sequence). V shed 5 bases, J shed 0 bases, and the junction held 3 bases outside the gene matches. Those who participated ranged in age from roughly 18 to 100 years and resided in about two dozen US areas. Each exposed participant met a COVID-19 case in the 2 weeks preceding study entry. This clonotype originated in a woman aged 40-49 years who had been exposed to COVID-19. Sequencing input: PBMCs or T cells enriched from blood (not recorded which). The genes are TRBV19 and TRBJ2-5; 7 bases map to TRBD2. Here the CDR3 reads CASSPGGYQETQYF. DNA of the CDR3: TGTGCCAGTAGTCCCGGGGGGTACCAAGAGACCCAGTACTTC.